Below are 21 T cell receptor beta chains sequenced from a single sample in a study of glioma-infiltrating T cells. TCR alpha and beta CDR3 regions were amplified from RNA using iRepertoire nested multiplex PCR. TCRdb analysed the multiplex PCR reads with MiXCR anew, one entry per CDR3 protein. The repertoire has tens of thousands of distinct CDR3 sequences, 40% of them found once; the top ten carry under 40%. The sample consisted of glioma tissue, nonneoplastic brain tissue, or PBMCs (not recorded which). Receptors were obtained from a human donor with low-grade glioma or glioblastoma, undergoing nonglioma brain surgery, or in good health (not recorded which).

This clonotype came up many times. The chain recombines TRBV29-1 with TRBJ2-3; no clear D gene. V was shortened by 4 bases and J by 6 bases, with 5 bases between the two germline ends. The CDR3 totals 10 residues. Germline-derived CDR1 and CDR2 are SQVTM and ANQGSEA. The CDR3 bases are TGCAGCGTTGGGCACGATACGCAGTATTTT. Its protein product is CSVGHDTQYF.

This clonotype was picked up many times. V usage is TRBV6-2 or TRBV6-3 and J usage is TRBJ2-4; TRBD1 or TRBD2 may be the D gene (6 bases each). This CDR3 has 16 amino acids. V was clipped by 5 bases and J by 7 bases, with 21 bases between them. Germline CDR1 reads MNHEY; CDR2 reads SVGEGT. The CDR3 nucleotides read TGTGCCAGCAGTCGAATTCGACAGGAGGCGGGGAACATTCAGTACTTC. It translates to CASSRIRQEAGNIQYF.

This clonotype showed up many times. For the CDR3, the DNA is TGTGCCAGCAGTTTGGACGGCAGCTTGGGGTATGGCTACACCTTC. Translating it yields CASSLDGSLGYGYTF. This sequence joins TRBV27 and TRBJ1-2, with unresolved D. Per germline, CDR1 MNHEY and CDR2 SMNVEV (reference sequence). The CDR3 runs 15 residues. V dropped 3 bases and J dropped 5 bases, with 16 bases sitting between them.

This clonotype was counted a few times. The CDR3 protein is CSVGPLGSGHGELFF. The CDR3 nucleotides are TGCAGCGTTGGCCCTCTCGGGTCAGGGCACGGGGAGCTGTTTTTT. The chain is built from TRBV29-1 and TRBJ2-2, with a tentative D call TRBD1 (5 bases). Trimming removed 4 bases at V and 7 bases at J, with 19 bases between. This CDR3 is 15 amino acids long. Germline assignment: CDR1 SQVTM and CDR2 ANQGSEA.

This clonotype has just a few counts. This chain joins TRBV5-6 and TRBJ2-3; possible D gene TRBD2, 5 bases. Germline V lookup: CDR1 SGHDT, CDR2 YYEEEE. Trimming took off 2 bases at V and 2 bases at J, with 15 bases between the two ends. The CDR3 loop spans 16 amino acids. The CDR3 loop reads CASSLTGITTTDTQYF. CDR3 sequence (DNA): TGTGCCAGCAGCTTAACCGGGATTACAACCACAGATACGCAGTATTTT.

This clonotype was picked up many times. The chain is built from TRBV5-1 and TRBJ1-2; TRBD1 might be the D (6 bases). With 0 bases removed from V and 8 bases from J, the gap between germline ends came to 14 bases. From germline, CDR1 is SGHRS and CDR2 YFSETQ. The CDR3 covers 14 residues. Here the CDR3 DNA reads TGCGCCAGCAGCTTGGACAGGGTCGTTCAGGGCTACACCTTC. The encoded protein is CASSLDRVVQGYTF.

This clonotype occurred a few times. A much larger clone differs by one base, so this may be a read error. The chain couples TRBV3-1 to TRBJ2-1; the D gene is possibly TRBD1 (5 bases). This CDR3 comprises 16 residues. CDR1 is LGHDT, CDR2 YNNKEL, per germline (reference sequence). The CDR3, as DNA: TGTGCCAGCAGCCAAGATAGGGCAGGGCCGGACAATAAGCAGTTCTTC. It specifies CASSQDRAGPDNKQFF.

This clonotype was counted many times. V and J are TRBV4-1 and TRBJ2-3; D may be TRBD1 or TRBD2 (5 bases each). Germline V lookup: CDR1 MGHRA, CDR2 YSYEKL. The CDR3 runs 14 residues. V lost 2 bases and J 4 bases, leaving 10 bases between the germline ends. CDR3 nucleotides: TGCGCCAGCAGCCAAATCCGGGACCCAGATACGCAGTATTTT. Translating gives CASSQIRDPDTQYF.

As regards this clonotype: This may be a read error, as it is one base from a much larger clone. The chain recombines TRBV5-4 with TRBJ2-7, with TRBD1 matching 8 bases. Losses at the gene ends were 4 bases for V and 8 bases for J; bases not matched to a gene: 14. Per the germline V gene, CDR1 is SGHNT and CDR2 is YYREEE (reference sequence). The CDR3 loop spans 15 amino acids. The CDR3 DNA is TGTGCCAGCAGCCCCCCGGGACAGGCGGGTTACAAGCAGTACTTC. The encoded protein is CASSPPGQAGYKQYF.

This clonotype was recorded at least ten times. The V call is TRBV18, the J call TRBJ2-7; D is uncertain. V lost 4 bases and J lost 6, with 16 bases in between. The CDR3 has 14 residues. CDR1 and CDR2 from the germline V gene are KGHSH and LQKENI. This CDR3 is CASSRSAPLSEQYF. The CDR3 bases are TGTGCCAGCTCACGTTCGGCCCCCCTCTCCGAGCAGTACTTC.

For this clonotype: The CDR3 carries no conserved terminal phenylalanine or tryptophan, so it likely arises from a read error. The genes are TRBV20-1 and TRBJ2-7; 8 nucleotides align to TRBD2. Germline V gives CDR1 DFQATT, CDR2 SNEGSKA (reference sequence). The CDR3 totals 14 residues. Trimming took 5 bases from V and 2 from J; bases not matched to a gene: 8. CDR3 loop: CSAYAGGEAYEQYL. The CDR3 DNA reads as TGCAGTGCTTATGCGGGGGGAGAGGCCTACGAGCAGTACCTC.

In its sample, this clonotype was seen a few times. The chain carries TRBV2 and TRBJ2-5, with D perhaps TRBD1 or TRBD2 (5 bases each). The V end was cut by 6 bases, the J end by 4 bases, with 15 bases between. Per germline, CDR1 SNHLY and CDR2 FYNNEI. The CDR3 has 14 amino acids. The CDR3 DNA reads TGTGCCAGCAGCCGGGACCCCGTCAGAGAGACCCAGTACTTC. Translated: CASSRDPVRETQYF.

Ten or more counts support this clonotype. The chain combines TRBV20-1 with TRBJ2-1; D is undetermined. The CDR3 loop spans 14 amino acids. Germline-derived CDR1 and CDR2 are DFQATT and SNEGSKA (reference sequence). Trimming shortened V by 6 bases and J by 2 bases, and 14 bases separated the two germline ends. CDR3 DNA sequence: TGCAGTGCCGACCTATCCCCAACCTACAATGAGCAGTTCTTC. Its translation is CSADLSPTYNEQFF.

This clonotype was observed a few times. The chain employs TRBV7-9 and TRBJ2-3; 9 nucleotides line up with TRBD2. The CDR3 extends over 15 amino acids. Germline V gene lookup returns CDR1 SEHNR and CDR2 FQNEAQ (reference sequence). V lost 5 bases to trimming and J lost 10 bases; unmatched junction nucleotides: 13. The CDR3 sequence is CASSPPGLATDAQYF. The CDR3 DNA is TGTGCCAGCAGCCCGCCGGGACTAGCAACGGATGCGCAGTATTTT.

This clonotype has at least ten counts. The V and J genes are TRBV28 and TRBJ2-5, with D perhaps TRBD1 or TRBD2 (5 bases each). CDR3 length: 13 residues. The germline V gene encodes CDR1 MDHEN and CDR2 SYDVKM. Trimming took 6 bases from V and 7 from J, leaving 15 bases between them. The DNA of the CDR3 is TGTGCCAGCAGCGTAGGGTCCGGGGCGACCCAGTACTTC. It translates to CASSVGSGATQYF. Full variable domain (remainder filled in from reference TRBV28 and TRBJ2-5): DVKVTQSSRYLVKRTGEKVFLECVQDMDHENMFWYRQDPGLGLRLIYFSYDVKMKEKGDIPEGYSVSREKKERFSLILESASTNQTSMYLCASSVGSGATQYFGPGTRLLVL.

Regarding this clonotype: Germline and junction disagree at one end, which may indicate a read error. The V gene is TRBV4-1, the J gene TRBJ2-6, with D possibly being TRBD2 (6 bases). Germline V CDR1 and CDR2: MGHRA, YSYEKL. The CDR3 has 16 residues. CDR3 region: CASGQAGTSAANVLTF. Here the CDR3 DNA reads TGCGCCAGCGGCCAGGCGGGAACCTCTGCGGCCAACGTCCTGACTTTC.

Notes on this clonotype: At one end the junction does not follow the germline gene, possibly because of a read error. The chain employs TRBV10-2 and TRBJ1-2; TRBD1 matches 8 bases. This CDR3 is built from 11 residues. Germline V CDR1 and CDR2: WSHSY, SAAADI. The CDR3 protein is CATGQDRESTF. In DNA form, the CDR3 reads TGTGCCACCGGGCAGGACAGGGAAAGCACCTTC.

This clonotype was seen more than once but under ten times. The rearrangement uses TRBV9 and TRBJ2-3; TRBD2 matches 10 bases. V trimming: 4 bases; J trimming: 2 bases; junction bases outside the gene matches: 7. This CDR3 has 16 amino acids. CDR1 is SGDLS, CDR2 YYNGEE, per germline. The CDR3 region is CASSLTLAGFTDTQYF. The CDR3 DNA is TGTGCCAGCAGCTTAACACTAGCGGGATTCACAGATACGCAGTATTTT.

About this clonotype itself: The junction departs from germline at one end; a sequencing error may be responsible. The V gene is TRBV20-1, the J gene TRBJ2-7, with 8 bases aligning to TRBD2. The CDR3 consists of 16 residues. Germline assignment: CDR1 DFQATT and CDR2 SNEGSKA (reference sequence). The CDR3 is CSARSSAGGNSYEEYF. CDR3 DNA: TGCAGTGCGCGCTCTTCGGCGGGGGGAAACTCCTACGAGGAGTACTTC.

This clonotype was counted only a few times. The chain carries TRBV9 and TRBJ1-2; TRBD1 aligns across 8 bases. V gave up 0 bases and J gave up 1 base; unmatched junction bases: 8. CDR1 and CDR2 (germline): SGDLS, YYNGEE. The CDR3 sequence is 17 residues long. The CDR3 sequence: CASSVAGGGQGNYGYTF. The CDR3 nucleotides read TGTGCCAGCAGCGTAGCCGGTGGAGGACAGGGTAACTATGGCTACACCTTC. Supplemented by reference TRBV9 and TRBJ1-2, the full variable domain reads DSGVTQTPKHLITATGQRVTLRCSPRSGDLSVYWYQQSLDQGLQFLIQYYNGEERAKGNILERFSAQQFPDLHSELNLSSLELGDSALYFCASSVAGGGQGNYGYTFGSGTRLTVV.

In its sample, this clonotype was seen many times. V is TRBV28 and J is TRBJ2-3; no clear D gene. V was shortened by 8 bases and J by 1 base, with 22 bases between the two germline ends. CDR3 length equals 17 residues. CDR1 is MDHEN and CDR2 is SYDVKM in the germline V gene. The CDR3 loop reads CASGRGVAARGTDTQYF. The DNA for the CDR3 is TGTGCCAGCGGTCGCGGAGTGGCGGCCCGGGGCACAGATACGCAGTATTTT.